This record looks at one T cell receptor (beta chain) sequence and its context. This record comes from a study of T cell changes during pregnancy in multiple sclerosis. This CDR3 has 20 residues. Libraries were prepared by immunoSEQ multiplex PCR; TCRdb keeps only in-frame clonotypes and omits some of them. The sample consists of more than 90,000 clones, around 92% of them appearing once. This receptor was obtained from a female donor with multiple sclerosis, enrolled in a pregnancy study. Sequencing was performed on peripheral blood, taken in the second trimester of pregnancy. The chain recombines TRBV21-1 with TRBJ2-5; TRBD2, the D gene given by the table, was not confirmed from the DNA. TRBV21-1 has pseudogene status. The CDR3 region has the DNA TGTGCCAGCAGCAATGAGGCTAGCGGGAGGACCCAGACCGGGGGAGAGACCCAGTACTTC. This encodes CASSNEASGRTQTGGETQYF.